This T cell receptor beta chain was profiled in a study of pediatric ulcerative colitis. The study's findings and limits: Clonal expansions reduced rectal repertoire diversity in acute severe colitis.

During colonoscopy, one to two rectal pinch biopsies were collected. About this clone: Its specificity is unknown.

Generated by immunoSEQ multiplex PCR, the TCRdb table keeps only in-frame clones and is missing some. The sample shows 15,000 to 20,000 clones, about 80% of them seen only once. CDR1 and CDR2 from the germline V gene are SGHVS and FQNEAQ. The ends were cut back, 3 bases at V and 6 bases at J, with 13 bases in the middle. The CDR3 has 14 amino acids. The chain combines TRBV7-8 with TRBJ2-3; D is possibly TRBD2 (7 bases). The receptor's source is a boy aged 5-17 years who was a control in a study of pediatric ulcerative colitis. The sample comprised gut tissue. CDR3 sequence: CASSFRGAWDTQYF. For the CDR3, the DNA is TGTGCCAGCAGCTTCCGGGGGGCCTGGGATACGCAGTATTTT. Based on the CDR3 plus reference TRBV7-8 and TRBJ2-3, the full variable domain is GAGVSQSPRYKVAKRGQDVALRCDPISGHVSLFWYQQALGQGPEFLTYFQNEAQLDKSGLPSDRFFAERPEGSVSTLKIQRTQQEDSAVYLCASSFRGAWDTQYFGPGTRLTVL.